The 23 T cell receptor beta chains given below trace back to one sample, sequenced in a study of breast tumors, draining lymph nodes, adjacent tissues. TCRdb re-analysed the multiplex PCR reads in MiXCR, keeping a single row per CDR3 protein. The data show about 200,000 distinct CDR3 sequences, around 33% seen once. Samples came from axillary lymph nodes draining the breast cancer. The source material was axillary lymph node tissue. These receptors all stem from a female donor with breast cancer. Some clones in this sample may be carry-over from other donors' samples.

This clonotype was observed at least ten times. The chain has TRBV7-3 and TRBJ2-1; D is ambiguous. The CDR3 has 15 residues. Deletions cut 2 bases from V and 5 bases from J, with 13 bases between. Germline V gene lookup returns CDR1 SGHTA and CDR2 FQGTGA. The CDR3 loop reads CASSLGTLSDNEQFF. CDR3 sequence (DNA): TGTGCCAGCAGCTTAGGCACCCTTAGTGACAATGAGCAGTTCTTC.

This chain joins TRBV28 and TRBJ2-7, with TRBD2 as a possible D gene (6 bases). V lost 1 base to trimming and J lost 2 bases, with 15 bases between them. From germline, CDR1 is MDHEN and CDR2 SYDVKM. The CDR3 loop spans 16 amino acids. As DNA, the CDR3 is TGTGCCAGCAGTTTATCTAGCGCTGGCGGTCCCTACGAGCAGTACTTC. Protein: CASSLSSAGGPYEQYF.

This clonotype occurred many times. The chain employs TRBV6-1 and TRBJ2-7; D call uncertain. The V end was cut by 7 bases, the J end by 2 bases, with 12 bases between. The CDR3 sequence is 13 residues long. Germline values: CDR1 MNHNS, CDR2 SASEGT. CDR3 loop: CASIRPGAYEQYF. CDR3 in DNA: TGTGCCAGCATTCGACCTGGGGCCTACGAGCAGTACTTC.

The table lists this clonotype with many counts. This sequence may be a read error, since a much larger clone differs from it by one base. The genes are TRBV7-9 and TRBJ2-5; 8 bases agree with TRBD2. The CDR3 is made up of 15 amino acids. The V gene's germline CDR1 is SEHNR and CDR2 FQNEAQ (reference sequence). The CDR3 reads CASSLVREAQETQHF. The CDR3 DNA is TGTGCCAGCAGCTTAGTGCGGGAGGCCCAAGAGACCCAGCACTTC.

Note on this clonotype: This may be a read error: a much more frequent sequence differs by one nucleotide. The chain employs TRBV5-1 and TRBJ2-1; 11 bases match TRBD2. This CDR3 spans 20 amino acids. CDR1 and CDR2 from the germline V gene are SGHRS and YFSETQ. With 4 bases clipped from V and 2 bases from J, the junction kept 17 bases outside the gene matches. The CDR3 reads CASSPRKTSGRIGAYNEQFF. The CDR3 bases are TGCGCCAGCAGCCCCCGGAAAACTAGCGGGAGAATAGGCGCCTACAATGAGCAGTTCTTC.

This clonotype has at least ten counts. The chain has TRBV19 and TRBJ1-2; TRBD1 aligns across 9 bases. This CDR3 contains 15 residues. CDR1 LNHDA and CDR2 SQIVND come from the germline V gene (reference sequence). Trimming cost V 3 bases and J 3 bases; bases outside gene matches: 5. In DNA form, the CDR3 reads TGTGCCAGTAGTATGGGGACAGGGCCCGACTATGGCTACACCTTC. Translated: CASSMGTGPDYGYTF.

The chain joins TRBV30 to TRBJ1-5; a possible D gene is TRBD1 (5 bases). V was shortened by 0 bases and J by 2 bases, with 11 bases between the two germline ends. The germline CDR1 and CDR2 sequences are GTSNPN and SVGIG (reference sequence). This CDR3 comprises 15 residues. CDR3 protein: CAWSVLLGGNQPQHF. CDR3 nucleotide sequence: TGTGCCTGGAGTGTACTGTTAGGGGGCAATCAGCCCCAGCATTTT.

A word on this clonotype: The junction departs from germline at one end; a sequencing error may be responsible. The CDR3 bases are TGTGCCAGCAGTATCGCTGGGTTAGGCCCCTACGAGCAGTACTTC. This codes for CASSIAGLGPYEQYF. This chain connects TRBV19 to TRBJ2-7; D remains ambiguous. CDR1 LNHDA and CDR2 SQIVND come from the germline V gene (reference sequence). The CDR3 sequence is 15 residues long.

The table lists this clonotype with many counts. The V gene is TRBV10-3, the J gene TRBJ2-5, with 8 bases identical to TRBD2. Germline CDR1 reads ENHRY; CDR2 reads SYGVKD. The V gene end was trimmed by 0 bases and the J gene end by 2 bases; junction bases not matched to a gene: 2. This CDR3 has 15 residues. This chain's CDR3 is CAISESLAGQETQYF. The CDR3 DNA follows: TGTGCCATCAGTGAGTCCTTAGCGGGGCAAGAGACCCAGTACTTC.

On this clonotype: A much larger clone lies one base from this, so it may be a read error. The chain couples TRBV7-9 to TRBJ2-1; 14 nucleotides match TRBD2. Germline CDR1 SEHNR, CDR2 FQNEAQ (reference sequence). The CDR3 sequence is 16 residues long. The ends lost 6 bases at V and 8 bases at J; junction bases unmatched: 9. CDR3 amino acids: CASSPTGTSGSHEQFF. CDR3 nucleotide sequence: TGTGCCAGCAGTCCTACCGGGACTAGCGGGAGCCATGAGCAGTTCTTC. The full variable domain, with the rest looked up from reference TRBV7-9 and TRBJ2-1, is DTGVSQNPRHKITKRGQNVTFRCDPISEHNRLYWYRQTLGQGPEFLTYFQNEAQLEKSRLLSDRFSAERPKGSFSTLEIQRTEQGDSAMYLCASSPTGTSGSHEQFFGPGTRLTVL.

This clonotype showed up many times. The chain has TRBV7-9 and TRBJ2-5, with D possibly matching TRBD1 (5 bases). Germline V gives CDR1 SEHNR, CDR2 FQNEAQ (reference sequence). The germline V and J ends were trimmed by 3 bases and 2 bases, with 10 bases remaining between them. The CDR3 has 14 amino acids. The CDR3 here is CASSFSDIQETQYF. CDR3 bases: TGTGCCAGCAGCTTTTCGGACATACAAGAGACCCAGTACTTC.

This clonotype was counted once. At one end the junction does not follow the germline gene, possibly because of a read error. The rearrangement uses TRBV20-1 and TRBJ2-4; 7 nucleotides match TRBD1. Germline lookup yields CDR1 DFQATT and CDR2 SNEGSKA (reference sequence). The CDR3 contains 11 residues. The CDR3, as DNA: TGCAGTGGACAGGGCGAAAACATTCAGTGCTTC. Protein: CSGQGENIQCF.

This clonotype was seen a few times. The chain combines TRBV20-1 with TRBJ2-1; 7 positions agree with TRBD2. The J segment lost 2 bases and the V segment lost 1 base, leaving 8 bases of the junction unmatched. The CDR3 loop spans 16 amino acids. Germline-derived CDR1 and CDR2 are DFQATT and SNEGSKA (reference sequence). The CDR3 loop is CSARGRTSATYNEQFF. The CDR3 DNA follows: TGCAGTGCTAGAGGCCGAACTAGCGCGACCTACAATGAGCAGTTCTTC.

The table lists this clonotype with many counts. This chain connects TRBV7-6 to TRBJ2-5; 9 nucleotides match TRBD2. Germline values: CDR1 SGHVS, CDR2 FNYEAQ. V was pared by 1 base and J by 5 bases, with 14 bases of the junction left unmatched. This CDR3 is 18 amino acids long. The CDR3 DNA follows: TGTGCCAGCAGCTTAGGCCTCGGCGGGGGGGCCCGGGGGGAGACCCAGTACTTC. It translates to CASSLGLGGGARGETQYF.

This clonotype was seen repeatedly, ten times or more. This sequence joins TRBV7-8 and TRBJ2-6, with TRBD1 matching 7 bases. The CDR3 is 18 residues long. In germline, CDR1 is SGHVS, CDR2 FQNEAQ. The V segment lost 5 bases and the J segment 0 bases; nucleotides outside the gene matches: 10. CDR3 nucleotide sequence: TGTGCCAGCAGCACTAGACAGGGAGAGTACTCTGGGGCCAACGTCCTGACTTTC. This codes for CASSTRQGEYSGANVLTF.

A word on this clonotype: A much larger clone differs from this one at a single base, so this may be a read error. As the CDR3 is not closed by the conserved phenylalanine or tryptophan, this likely results from a read error. This sequence joins TRBV3-1 and TRBJ1-4, with D unclear. Germline V gene lookup returns CDR1 LGHDT and CDR2 YNNKEL (reference sequence). CDR3 length equals 12 residues. Between the trimmed V and J ends, which lost 2 bases and 5 bases, there was a span of 3 bases. In nucleotides, the CDR3 is TGTGCCAGCAGCCAAAACAATGAAAAACTGTTTTCT. This sequence encodes CASSQNNEKLFS.

To note about this clonotype: One end of the junction does not line up with germline, which may come from a read error. V is TRBV15 and J is TRBJ2-4; D call uncertain. This CDR3 has 15 amino acids. Germline V gives CDR1 LNHNV, CDR2 YYDKDF (reference sequence). The CDR3 spells CAASSPRRAANIQYF. CDR3 in DNA: TGTGCCGCCAGCAGTCCCAGAAGGGCCGCAAACATTCAGTACTTC.

V is TRBV7-3 and J is TRBJ1-2; tentatively, D is TRBD1 (6 bases). The CDR3 is made up of 17 amino acids. The germline V and J ends were trimmed by 4 bases and 2 bases, with 20 bases remaining between them. Germline lookup yields CDR1 SGHTA and CDR2 FQGTGA. CDR3: CASSSTLGTLKNYGYTF. DNA for the CDR3: TGTGCCAGCAGCTCAACCCTGGGGACACTTAAGAACTATGGCTACACCTTC.

The rearrangement uses TRBV24-1 and TRBJ2-1; D is possibly TRBD2 (5 bases). The germline gives CDR1 KGHDR, CDR2 SFDVKD. V was trimmed by 5 bases and J by 1 base, leaving 17 bases between them. This CDR3 is built from 17 residues. CDR3 in amino acids: CATSASVRRTSYNEQFF. Written as DNA, the CDR3 is TGTGCCACCAGTGCTTCCGTTCGAAGGACTTCCTACAATGAGCAGTTCTTC.

The V call is TRBV15, the J call TRBJ2-3, with a tentative D call TRBD2 (6 bases). The CDR3 is 16 amino acids. Trimming left V 2 bases short and J 0 bases short, with 12 bases between. Germline V gene sequence: CDR1 LNHNV, CDR2 YYDKDF (reference sequence). This chain's CDR3 is CATSRRPGRSTDTQYF. The CDR3 nucleotides read TGTGCCACCAGCAGACGTCCCGGGAGAAGCACAGATACGCAGTATTTT.

Points on this clonotype: This may stem from a read error, because a much larger clone lies one nucleotide away. This chain uses TRBV12-3 or TRBV12-4 with TRBJ1-5; TRBD1 agrees at 8 bases. The CDR3 runs to 16 residues. The CDR3: CASSFPGQGQNQPQPF. The CDR3 bases are TGTGCCAGCAGCTTCCCCGGACAGGGCCAAAATCAGCCCCAGCCTTTT.

The chain recombines TRBV20-1 with TRBJ2-1; 12 bases map to TRBD2. The CDR3 has 16 amino acids. The germline gives CDR1 DFQATT, CDR2 SNEGSKA (reference sequence). J lost 5 bases, V lost 0 bases, and 5 bases had no gene match. CDR3 in amino acids: CSARDPRLAGDNEQFF. The DNA of the CDR3 is TGCAGTGCTAGAGATCCCCGACTAGCGGGGGACAATGAGCAGTTCTTC.

This clonotype was observed many times. V gene TRBV7-9 combines with J gene TRBJ2-2; the D is unclear. Germline values: CDR1 SEHNR, CDR2 FQNEAQ (reference sequence). The CDR3 covers 12 residues. Trimming took off 2 bases at V and 6 bases at J, with 4 bases between the two ends. The CDR3 is CASSLTSGELFF. In nucleotides, the CDR3 is TGTGCCAGCAGCTTAACCTCCGGGGAGCTGTTTTTT.